This entry lists 14 T cell receptor beta chains sequenced from one sample in a study of a mutant IDH1 vaccine in newly diagnosed glioma. Their antigen targets remain unknown. Time point reported: week 5, during vaccination. Topical imiquimod accompanied each vaccine dose, which consisted of 300 ug of mutant IDH1 20-mer peptide. Profiled with immunoSEQ multiplex PCR; TCRdb holds only in-frame clones, not every one. The profile shows around 35,000 clones, about four fifths of them singletons. Sequencing used PBMCs, obtained from a glioma patient whose treatment included an IDH1 peptide vaccine. These receptors were collected from a man in his thirties or forties with glioma.

This chain uses TRBV4-1 with TRBJ2-5; TRBD2 aligns across 12 bases. There are 17 residues in the CDR3. Germline values: CDR1 MGHRA, CDR2 YSYEKL. V lost 1 base, J lost 2 bases, and 5 bases stayed unmatched. This CDR3 reads CASSQVPSGGDQETQYF. The CDR3 DNA sequence: TGCGCCAGCAGCCAAGTCCCTAGCGGGGGGGATCAAGAGACCCAGTACTTC.

This chain connects TRBV6-1 to TRBJ2-5, with no clear D. This CDR3 region has 13 residues. The V end lost 4 bases, the J end lost 9 bases, and 15 bases lay between the germline ends. Looked up from germline, CDR1 is MNHNS and CDR2 is SASEGT. For the CDR3, the DNA is TGTGCCAGCAGTGTGGGGAAGGATATGGCCCAGTACTTC. It specifies CASSVGKDMAQYF.

The chain is built from TRBV5-1 and TRBJ1-4; D gene unclear. The CDR3 covers 15 residues. The germline V gene encodes CDR1 SGHRS and CDR2 YFSETQ. V dropped 5 bases and J dropped 0 bases, with 11 bases sitting between them. The CDR3 DNA sequence: TGCGCCAGCAGTTCCCTGGAGACAACTAATGAAAAACTGTTTTTT. Protein sequence: CASSSLETTNEKLFF.

The chain links TRBV5-1 to TRBJ2-7; D perhaps matches TRBD1 (6 bases). The CDR3 covers 16 residues. CDR1 SGHRS and CDR2 YFSETQ come from the germline V gene. Deletions cut 1 base from V and 0 bases from J, with 14 bases between. CDR3: CASSLSYRASSYEQYF. As DNA, the CDR3 is TGCGCCAGCAGCTTGAGTTACAGGGCTAGCTCCTACGAGCAGTACTTC.

This chain links TRBV7-3 with TRBJ2-2; 10 bases align to TRBD2. Germline trimming cut 4 bases from V and 2 bases from J; bases unmatched to any gene: 4. The CDR3 runs to 16 residues. Germline V lookup: CDR1 SGHTA, CDR2 FQGTGA. CDR3 protein: CASSSLAGVNTGELFF. As DNA, the CDR3 is TGTGCCAGCAGCTCGCTAGCGGGAGTCAACACCGGGGAGCTGTTTTTT.

The chain recombines TRBV7-9 with TRBJ2-7; 8 bases agree with TRBD1. The CDR3 spans 12 residues. The trim removed 9 bases at V and 2 bases at J, leaving 3 bases unmatched. Per the germline V gene, CDR1 is SEHNR and CDR2 is FQNEAQ (reference sequence). This CDR3 reads CASTGGTYEQYF. The CDR3 coding sequence is TGTGCCAGTACAGGGGGGACCTACGAGCAGTACTTC.

J is TRBJ1-4 and V is TRBV7-6, with 10 bases that match TRBD1. Germline lookup yields CDR1 SGHVS and CDR2 FNYEAQ. The CDR3 length is 16 residues. The ends lost 3 bases at V and 8 bases at J; junction bases unmatched: 9. The CDR3 DNA is TGTGCCAGCAGCTTTGCCCTGACAGGGGGCGAAGAAAAACTGTTTTTT. Its protein product is CASSFALTGGEEKLFF.

V and J are TRBV20-1 and TRBJ2-5; D may be TRBD2 (5 bases). CDR3 length equals 11 residues. Germline-derived CDR1 and CDR2 are DFQATT and SNEGSKA (reference sequence). Trimming stripped 5 bases from V and 5 bases from J, with 9 bases between. The CDR3 sequence is CSARPGETQYF. CDR3 bases: TGCAGTGCTCGTCCGGGGGAGACCCAGTACTTC.

This sequence joins TRBV27 and TRBJ2-5; D perhaps matches TRBD2 (5 bases). Germline assignment: CDR1 MNHEY and CDR2 SMNVEV (reference sequence). The length of the CDR3 is 14 residues. Trimming shortened V by 5 bases and J by 6 bases, and 16 bases separated the two germline ends. The DNA of the CDR3 is TGTGCCAGCAGTCCAAACGGCGGGTTGAAGACCCAGTACTTC. This translates into CASSPNGGLKTQYF.

This chain joins TRBV6-5 and TRBJ1-2, with TRBD1 matching 10 bases. CDR1 MNHEY and CDR2 SVGAGI come from the germline V gene. With 2 bases clipped from V and 4 bases from J, the junction kept 7 bases outside the gene matches. This CDR3 comprises 16 residues. The CDR3 reads CASSYTRQGAGYGYTF. In DNA, the CDR3 is TGTGCCAGCAGTTACACCCGACAGGGGGCAGGCTATGGCTACACCTTC.

J is TRBJ1-3 and V is TRBV28, with unresolved D. The CDR3 covers 12 residues. The V end lost 3 bases, the J end lost 3 bases, and 3 bases lay between the germline ends. From germline, CDR1 is MDHEN and CDR2 SYDVKM. DNA for the CDR3: TGTGCCAGCAGTTTTTTTGGAAACACCATATATTTT. Its protein is CASSFFGNTIYF. Complete variable domain (other parts from reference TRBV28 and TRBJ1-3): DVKVTQSSRYLVKRTGEKVFLECVQDMDHENMFWYRQDPGLGLRLIYFSYDVKMKEKGDIPEGYSVSREKKERFSLILESASTNQTSMYLCASSFFGNTIYFGEGSWLTVV.

This chain joins TRBV6-5 and TRBJ2-5, with 7 positions matching TRBD2. The CDR3 loop spans 14 amino acids. V gave up 5 bases and J gave up 5 bases; unmatched junction bases: 8. Germline V gene data show CDR1 as MNHEY and CDR2 as SVGAGI. The CDR3 region has the DNA TGTGCCAGCAGTCCTCGATCGGGAGGCGAGACCCAGTACTTC. This encodes CASSPRSGGETQYF.

The DNA of the CDR3 is TGTGCCAGCAGCGACGGACAGGGGCCCTACGAGCAGTACTTC. Residues: CASSDGQGPYEQYF. The V call is TRBV7-9, the J call TRBJ2-7; 9 bases match TRBD1. CDR1 SEHNR and CDR2 FQNEAQ come from the germline V gene (reference sequence). V gave up 5 bases and J gave up 2 bases; unmatched junction bases: 4. The CDR3 has 14 residues. Filled out from reference TRBV7-9 and TRBJ2-7, the complete variable domain reads DTGVSQNPRHKITKRGQNVTFRCDPISEHNRLYWYRQTLGQGPEFLTYFQNEAQLEKSRLLSDRFSAERPKGSFSTLEIQRTEQGDSAMYLCASSDGQGPYEQYFGPGTRLTVT.

The chain recombines TRBV9 with TRBJ2-2; D gene uncertain. Trimming left V 0 bases short and J 5 bases short, with 14 bases between. The CDR3 runs 16 residues. Germline CDR1 is SGDLS and CDR2 is YYNGEE. The CDR3 sequence: CASSVGADSRTGELFF. The CDR3 DNA follows: TGTGCCAGCAGCGTAGGGGCAGATTCGAGGACCGGGGAGCTGTTTTTT.